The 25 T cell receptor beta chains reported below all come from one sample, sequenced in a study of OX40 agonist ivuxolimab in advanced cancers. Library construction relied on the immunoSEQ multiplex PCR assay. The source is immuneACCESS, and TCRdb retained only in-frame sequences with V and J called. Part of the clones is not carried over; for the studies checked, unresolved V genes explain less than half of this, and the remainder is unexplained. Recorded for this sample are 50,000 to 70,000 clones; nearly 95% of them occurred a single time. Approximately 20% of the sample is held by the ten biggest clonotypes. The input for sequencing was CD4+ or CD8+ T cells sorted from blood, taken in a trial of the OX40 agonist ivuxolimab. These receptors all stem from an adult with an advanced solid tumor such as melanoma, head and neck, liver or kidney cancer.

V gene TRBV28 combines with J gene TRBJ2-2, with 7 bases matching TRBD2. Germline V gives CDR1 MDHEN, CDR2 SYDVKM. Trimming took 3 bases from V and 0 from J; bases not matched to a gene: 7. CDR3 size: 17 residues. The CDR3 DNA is TGTGCCAGCAGTTTTTTACGGGAGGCGCCGAACACCGGGGAGCTGTTTTTT. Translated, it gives CASSFLREAPNTGELFF.

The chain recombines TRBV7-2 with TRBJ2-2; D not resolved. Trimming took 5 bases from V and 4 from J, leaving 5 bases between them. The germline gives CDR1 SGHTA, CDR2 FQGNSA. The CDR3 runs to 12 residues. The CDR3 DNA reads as TGTGCCAGCAGCGTTCTCACCGGGGAGCTGTTTTTT. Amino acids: CASSVLTGELFF.

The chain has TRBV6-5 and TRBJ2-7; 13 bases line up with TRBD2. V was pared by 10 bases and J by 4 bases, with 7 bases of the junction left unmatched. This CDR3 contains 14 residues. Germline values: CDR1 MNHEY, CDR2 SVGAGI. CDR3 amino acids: CATALAGGPYEQYF. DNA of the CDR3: TGTGCCACCGCACTAGCGGGAGGGCCGTACGAGCAGTACTTC.

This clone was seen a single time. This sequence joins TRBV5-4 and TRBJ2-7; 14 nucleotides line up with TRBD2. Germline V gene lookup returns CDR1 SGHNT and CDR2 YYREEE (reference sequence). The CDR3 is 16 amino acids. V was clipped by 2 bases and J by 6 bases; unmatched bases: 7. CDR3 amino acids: CASSFKGLAGDTEQYF. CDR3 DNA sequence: TGTGCCAGCAGCTTCAAGGGACTAGCGGGAGACACCGAGCAGTACTTC.

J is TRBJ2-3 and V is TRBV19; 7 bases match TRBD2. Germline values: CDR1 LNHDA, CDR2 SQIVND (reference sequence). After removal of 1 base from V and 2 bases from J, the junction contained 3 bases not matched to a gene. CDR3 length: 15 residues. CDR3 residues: CASSIAGGFTDTQYF. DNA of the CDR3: TGTGCCAGTAGTATAGCGGGAGGATTCACAGATACGCAGTATTTT.

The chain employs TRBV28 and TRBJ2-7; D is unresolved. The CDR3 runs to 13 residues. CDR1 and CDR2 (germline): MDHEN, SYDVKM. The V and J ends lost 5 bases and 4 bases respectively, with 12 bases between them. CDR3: CASSPGPGYEQYF. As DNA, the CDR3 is TGTGCCAGCAGTCCCGGCCCTGGGTACGAGCAGTACTTC.

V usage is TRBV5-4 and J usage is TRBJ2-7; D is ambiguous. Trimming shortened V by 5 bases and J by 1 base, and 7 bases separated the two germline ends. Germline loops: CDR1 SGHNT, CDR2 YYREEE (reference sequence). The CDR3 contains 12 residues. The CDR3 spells CASSNPSYEQYF. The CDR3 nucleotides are TGTGCCAGCAGTAACCCGTCCTACGAGCAGTACTTC.

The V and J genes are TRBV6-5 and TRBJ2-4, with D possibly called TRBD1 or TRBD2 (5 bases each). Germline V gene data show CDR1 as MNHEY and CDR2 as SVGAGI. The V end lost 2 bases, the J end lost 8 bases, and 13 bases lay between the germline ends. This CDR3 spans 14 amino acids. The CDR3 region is CASSYLGTGDIQYF. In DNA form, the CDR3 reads TGTGCCAGCAGTTACCTGGGGACCGGGGACATTCAGTACTTC.

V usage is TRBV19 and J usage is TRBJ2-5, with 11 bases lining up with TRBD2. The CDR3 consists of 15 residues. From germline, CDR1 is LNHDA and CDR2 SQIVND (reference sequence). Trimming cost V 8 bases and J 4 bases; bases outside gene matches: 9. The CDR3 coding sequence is TGTGCCAGTGCCCGAGGGACTAGCGGATCAGAGACCCAGTACTTC. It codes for CASARGTSGSETQYF.

This CDR3 is CSVELGAGGNEQFF. CDR3 in DNA: TGCAGCGTTGAACTGGGGGCTGGAGGCAATGAGCAGTTCTTC. The V and J genes are TRBV29-1 and TRBJ2-1, with D perhaps matching TRBD1 (6 bases). The CDR3 loop spans 14 amino acids. The germline gives CDR1 SQVTM, CDR2 ANQGSEA. V was trimmed by 2 bases and J by 6 bases, leaving 14 bases between them.

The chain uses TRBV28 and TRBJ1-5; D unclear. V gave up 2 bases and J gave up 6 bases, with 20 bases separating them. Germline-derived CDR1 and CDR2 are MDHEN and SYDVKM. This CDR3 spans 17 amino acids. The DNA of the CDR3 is TGTGCCAGCAGTTTAGTTTCGCGGATAGGGAGGCCTCAGCCCCAGCATTTT. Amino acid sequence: CASSLVSRIGRPQPQHF.

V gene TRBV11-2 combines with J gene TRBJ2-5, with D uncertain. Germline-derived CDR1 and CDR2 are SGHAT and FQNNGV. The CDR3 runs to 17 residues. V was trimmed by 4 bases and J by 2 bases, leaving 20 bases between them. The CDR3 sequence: CASSSTGNPVIQETQYF. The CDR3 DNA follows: TGTGCCAGCAGCTCCACGGGCAACCCAGTAATTCAAGAGACCCAGTACTTC. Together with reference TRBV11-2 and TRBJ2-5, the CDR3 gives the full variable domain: EAGVAQSPRYKIIEKRQSVAFWCNPISGHATLYWYQQILGQGPKLLIQFQNNGVVDDSQLPKDRFSAERLKGVDSTLKIQPAKLEDSAVYLCASSSTGNPVIQETQYFGPGTRLLVL.

The CDR3 loop reads CASNLGDGFYNEQFF. CDR3 DNA sequence: TGTGCCAGCAACCTGGGGGACGGGTTCTACAATGAGCAGTTCTTC. The chain couples TRBV7-9 to TRBJ2-1, with D perhaps assigned TRBD1 or TRBD2 (5 bases each). Germline CDR1 is SEHNR and CDR2 is FQNEAQ (reference sequence). The CDR3 has 15 amino acids. With 7 bases removed from V and 3 bases from J, the gap between germline ends came to 16 bases. The variable domain in full, completed from reference TRBV7-9 and TRBJ2-1, reads DTGVSQNPRHKITKRGQNVTFRCDPISEHNRLYWYRQTLGQGPEFLTYFQNEAQLEKSRLLSDRFSAERPKGSFSTLEIQRTEQGDSAMYLCASNLGDGFYNEQFFGPGTRLTVL.

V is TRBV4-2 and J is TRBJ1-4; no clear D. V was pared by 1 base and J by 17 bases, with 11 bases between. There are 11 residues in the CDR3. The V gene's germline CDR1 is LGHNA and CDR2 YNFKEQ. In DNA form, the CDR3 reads TGTGCCAGCAGCCAAGGACTACTGGTCTTTTTT. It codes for CASSQGLLVFF.

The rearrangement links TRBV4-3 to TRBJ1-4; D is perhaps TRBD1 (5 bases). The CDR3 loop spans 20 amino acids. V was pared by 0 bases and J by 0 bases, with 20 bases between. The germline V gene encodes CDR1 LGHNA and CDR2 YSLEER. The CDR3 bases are TGCGCCAGCAGCCAAGATGGACCCCCAGGGCTTTTTGCAACTAATGAAAAACTGTTTTTT. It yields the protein CASSQDGPPGLFATNEKLFF.

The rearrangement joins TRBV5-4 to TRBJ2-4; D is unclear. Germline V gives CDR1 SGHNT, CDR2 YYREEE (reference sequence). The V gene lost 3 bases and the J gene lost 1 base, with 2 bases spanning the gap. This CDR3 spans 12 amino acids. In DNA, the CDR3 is TGTGCCAGCAGCTCGGCCAAAAACATTCAGTACTTC. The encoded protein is CASSSAKNIQYF.

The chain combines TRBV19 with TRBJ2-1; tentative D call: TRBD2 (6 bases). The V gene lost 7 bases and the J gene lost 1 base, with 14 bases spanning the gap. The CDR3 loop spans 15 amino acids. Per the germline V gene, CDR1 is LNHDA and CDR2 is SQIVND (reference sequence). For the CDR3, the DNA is TGTGCCAGTACCTCCGGGACTGCTTCCTACAATGAGCAGTTCTTC. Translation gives CASTSGTASYNEQFF. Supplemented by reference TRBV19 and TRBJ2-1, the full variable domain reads DGGITQSPKYLFRKEGQNVTLSCEQNLNHDAMYWYRQDPGQGLRLIYYSQIVNDFQKGDIAEGYSVSREKKESFPLTVTSAQKNPTAFYLCASTSGTASYNEQFFGPGTRLTVL.

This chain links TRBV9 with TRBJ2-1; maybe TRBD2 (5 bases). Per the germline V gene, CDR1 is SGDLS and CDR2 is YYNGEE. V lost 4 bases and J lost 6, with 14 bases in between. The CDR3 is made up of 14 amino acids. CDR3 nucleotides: TGTGCCAGCAGCTCCCGGGATAGCGTCAATGAGCAGTTCTTC. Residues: CASSSRDSVNEQFF.

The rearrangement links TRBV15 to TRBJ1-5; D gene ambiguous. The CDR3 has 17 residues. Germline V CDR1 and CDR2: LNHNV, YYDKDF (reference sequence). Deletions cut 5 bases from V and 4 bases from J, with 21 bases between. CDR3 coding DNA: TGTGCCACCAGCCCCTACCTCGGCAGCGTCGTAAATCAGCCCCAGCATTTT. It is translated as CATSPYLGSVVNQPQHF.

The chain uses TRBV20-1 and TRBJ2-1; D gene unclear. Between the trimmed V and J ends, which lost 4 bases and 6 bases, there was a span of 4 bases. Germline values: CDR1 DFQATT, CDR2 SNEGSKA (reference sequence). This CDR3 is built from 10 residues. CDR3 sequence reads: CSATSNEQFF. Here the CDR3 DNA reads TGCAGTGCTACCAGCAATGAGCAGTTCTTC.

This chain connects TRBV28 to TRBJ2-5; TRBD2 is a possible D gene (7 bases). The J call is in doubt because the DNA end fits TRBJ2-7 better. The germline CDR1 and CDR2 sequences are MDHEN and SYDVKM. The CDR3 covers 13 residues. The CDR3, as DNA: TGTGCCAGCGACCGGCGGGGGCGCTACGAGCAGTACTTC. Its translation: CASDRRGRYEQYF.

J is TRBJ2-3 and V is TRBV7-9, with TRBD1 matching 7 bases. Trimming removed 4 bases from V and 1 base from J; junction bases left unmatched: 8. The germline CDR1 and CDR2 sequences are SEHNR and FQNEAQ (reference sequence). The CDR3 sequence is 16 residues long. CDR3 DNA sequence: TGTGCCAGCAGCTCCCAGACAGGGTCACGCACAGATACGCAGTATTTT. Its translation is CASSSQTGSRTDTQYF.

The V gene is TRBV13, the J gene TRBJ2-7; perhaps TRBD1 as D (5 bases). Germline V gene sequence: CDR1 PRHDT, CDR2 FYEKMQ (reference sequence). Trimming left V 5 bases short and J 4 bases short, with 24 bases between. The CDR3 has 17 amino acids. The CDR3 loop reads CASSQSVSGRAPYEQYF. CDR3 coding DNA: TGTGCCAGCAGCCAAAGTGTTTCCGGCAGGGCTCCTTACGAGCAGTACTTC. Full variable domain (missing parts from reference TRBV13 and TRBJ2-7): AAGVIQSPRHLIKEKRETATLKCYPIPRHDTVYWYQQGPGQDPQFLISFYEKMQSDKGSIPDRFSAQQFSDYHSELNMSSLELGDSALYFCASSQSVSGRAPYEQYFGPGTRLTVT.

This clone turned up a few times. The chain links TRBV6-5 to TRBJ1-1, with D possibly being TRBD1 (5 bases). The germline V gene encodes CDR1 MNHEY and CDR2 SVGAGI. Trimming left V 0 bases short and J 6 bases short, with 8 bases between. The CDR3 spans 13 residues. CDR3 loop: CASSYSSGAEAFF. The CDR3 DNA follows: TGTGCCAGCAGTTACTCGTCGGGGGCTGAAGCTTTCTTT.

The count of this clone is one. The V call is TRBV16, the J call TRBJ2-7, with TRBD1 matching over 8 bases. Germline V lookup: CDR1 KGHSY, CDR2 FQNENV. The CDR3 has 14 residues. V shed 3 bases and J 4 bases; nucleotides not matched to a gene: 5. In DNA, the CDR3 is TGTGCCAGCAGCCAGAACCGGGACAGGTACGAGCAGTACTTC. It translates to CASSQNRDRYEQYF.